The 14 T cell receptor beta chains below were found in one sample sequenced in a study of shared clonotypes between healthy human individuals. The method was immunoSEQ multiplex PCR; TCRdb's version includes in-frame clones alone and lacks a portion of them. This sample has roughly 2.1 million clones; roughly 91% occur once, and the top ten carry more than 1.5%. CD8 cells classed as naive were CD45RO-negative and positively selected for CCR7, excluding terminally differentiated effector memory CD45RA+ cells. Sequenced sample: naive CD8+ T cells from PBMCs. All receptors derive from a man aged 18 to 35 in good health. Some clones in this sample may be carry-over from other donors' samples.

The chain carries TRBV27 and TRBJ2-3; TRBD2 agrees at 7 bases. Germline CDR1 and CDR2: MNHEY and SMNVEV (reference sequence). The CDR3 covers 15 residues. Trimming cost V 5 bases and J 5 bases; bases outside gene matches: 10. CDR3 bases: TGTGCCAGCAGTAATCCGGCGGCGGGAGAAGATACGCAGTATTTT. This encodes CASSNPAAGEDTQYF.

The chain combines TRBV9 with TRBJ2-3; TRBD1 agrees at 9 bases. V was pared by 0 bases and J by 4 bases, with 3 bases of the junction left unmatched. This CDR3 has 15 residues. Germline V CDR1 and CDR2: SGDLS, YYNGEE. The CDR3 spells CASSVGDREPDTQYF. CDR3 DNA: TGTGCCAGCAGCGTAGGGGACAGGGAACCAGATACGCAGTATTTT.

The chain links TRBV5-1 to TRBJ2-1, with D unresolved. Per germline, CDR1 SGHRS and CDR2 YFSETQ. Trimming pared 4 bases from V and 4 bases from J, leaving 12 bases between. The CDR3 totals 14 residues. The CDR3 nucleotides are TGCGCCAGCAGCCCTTTGGGCCCATACAATGAGCAGTTCTTC. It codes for CASSPLGPYNEQFF.

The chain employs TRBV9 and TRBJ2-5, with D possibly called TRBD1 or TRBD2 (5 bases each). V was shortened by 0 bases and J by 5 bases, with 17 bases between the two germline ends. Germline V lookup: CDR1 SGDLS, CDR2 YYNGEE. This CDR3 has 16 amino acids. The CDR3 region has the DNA TGTGCCAGCAGCGTAGGAGGTGAGGGGTCGTATGAGACCCAGTACTTC. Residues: CASSVGGEGSYETQYF. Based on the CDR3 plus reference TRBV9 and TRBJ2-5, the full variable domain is DSGVTQTPKHLITATGQRVTLRCSPRSGDLSVYWYQQSLDQGLQFLIQYYNGEERAKGNILERFSAQQFPDLHSELNLSSLELGDSALYFCASSVGGEGSYETQYFGPGTRLLVL.

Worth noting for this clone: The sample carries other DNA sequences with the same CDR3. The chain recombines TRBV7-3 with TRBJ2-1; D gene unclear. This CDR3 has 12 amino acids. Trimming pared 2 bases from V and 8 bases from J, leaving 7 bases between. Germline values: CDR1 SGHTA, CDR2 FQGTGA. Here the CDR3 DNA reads TGTGCCAGCAGCTTAGGTAGTCATGAGCAGTTCTTC. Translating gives CASSLGSHEQFF.

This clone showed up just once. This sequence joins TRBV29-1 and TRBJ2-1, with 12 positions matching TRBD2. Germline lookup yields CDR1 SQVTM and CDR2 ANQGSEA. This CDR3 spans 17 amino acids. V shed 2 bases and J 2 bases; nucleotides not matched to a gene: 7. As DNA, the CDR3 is TGCAGCGTTGAATTTCCACTAGCGGGAGGCCCCTACAATGAGCAGTTCTTC. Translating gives CSVEFPLAGGPYNEQFF.

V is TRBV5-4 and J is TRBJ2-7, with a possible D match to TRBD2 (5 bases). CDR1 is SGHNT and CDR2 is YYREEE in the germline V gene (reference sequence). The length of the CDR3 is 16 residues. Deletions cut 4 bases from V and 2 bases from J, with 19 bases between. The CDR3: CASSPGEGPGPYEQYF. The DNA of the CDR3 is TGTGCCAGCAGCCCCGGGGAAGGGCCAGGCCCCTACGAGCAGTACTTC.

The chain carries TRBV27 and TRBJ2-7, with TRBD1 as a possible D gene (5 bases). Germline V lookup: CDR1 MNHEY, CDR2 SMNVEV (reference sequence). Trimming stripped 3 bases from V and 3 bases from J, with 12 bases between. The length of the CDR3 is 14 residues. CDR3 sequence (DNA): TGTGCCAGCAGTTTCGACAGTGCAATCTACGAGCAGTACTTC. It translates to CASSFDSAIYEQYF.

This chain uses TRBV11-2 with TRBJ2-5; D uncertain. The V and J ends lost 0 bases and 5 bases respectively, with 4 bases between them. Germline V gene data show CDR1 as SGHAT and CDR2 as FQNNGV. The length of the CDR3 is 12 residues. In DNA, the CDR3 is TGTGCCAGCAGCTTAGACTGGGAGACCCAGTACTTC. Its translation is CASSLDWETQYF.

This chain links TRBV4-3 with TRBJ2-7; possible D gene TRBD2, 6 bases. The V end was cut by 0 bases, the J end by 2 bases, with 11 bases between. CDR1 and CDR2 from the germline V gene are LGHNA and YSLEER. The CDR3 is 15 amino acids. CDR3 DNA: TGCGCCAGCAGCCAAGACCGGGACTTTACCTACGAGCAGTACTTC. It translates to CASSQDRDFTYEQYF.

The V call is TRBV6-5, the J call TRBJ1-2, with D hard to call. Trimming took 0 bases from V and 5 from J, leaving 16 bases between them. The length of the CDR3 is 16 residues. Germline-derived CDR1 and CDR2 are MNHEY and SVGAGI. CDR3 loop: CASSYSNGGGVYGYTF. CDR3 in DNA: TGTGCCAGCAGTTACTCGAATGGTGGCGGGGTATATGGCTACACCTTC.

CDR3 nucleotide sequence: TGTGCCAGCAGTTTATTGGGGACTAGCGGTCCGGGAGATACGCAGTATTTT. Residues: CASSLLGTSGPGDTQYF. This chain links TRBV27 with TRBJ2-3; 11 bases match TRBD2. The V segment lost 1 base and the J segment 5 bases; nucleotides outside the gene matches: 8. The CDR3 loop spans 17 amino acids. Germline V gives CDR1 MNHEY, CDR2 SMNVEV (reference sequence).

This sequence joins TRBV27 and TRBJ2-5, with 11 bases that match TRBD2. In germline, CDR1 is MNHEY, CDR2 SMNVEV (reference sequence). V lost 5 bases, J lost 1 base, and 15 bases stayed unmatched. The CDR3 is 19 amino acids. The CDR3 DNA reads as TGTGCCAGCAGTCCAACCGACCTCCGACTAGCGGGGATCCAAGAGACCCAGTACTTC. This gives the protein CASSPTDLRLAGIQETQYF.

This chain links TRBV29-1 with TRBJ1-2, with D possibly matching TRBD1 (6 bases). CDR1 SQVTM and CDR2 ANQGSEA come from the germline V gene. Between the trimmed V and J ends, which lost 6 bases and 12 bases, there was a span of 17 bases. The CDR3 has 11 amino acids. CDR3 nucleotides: TGCAGCGTCATCGAGGGAGGGGGAAACACCTTC. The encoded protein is CSVIEGGGNTF.